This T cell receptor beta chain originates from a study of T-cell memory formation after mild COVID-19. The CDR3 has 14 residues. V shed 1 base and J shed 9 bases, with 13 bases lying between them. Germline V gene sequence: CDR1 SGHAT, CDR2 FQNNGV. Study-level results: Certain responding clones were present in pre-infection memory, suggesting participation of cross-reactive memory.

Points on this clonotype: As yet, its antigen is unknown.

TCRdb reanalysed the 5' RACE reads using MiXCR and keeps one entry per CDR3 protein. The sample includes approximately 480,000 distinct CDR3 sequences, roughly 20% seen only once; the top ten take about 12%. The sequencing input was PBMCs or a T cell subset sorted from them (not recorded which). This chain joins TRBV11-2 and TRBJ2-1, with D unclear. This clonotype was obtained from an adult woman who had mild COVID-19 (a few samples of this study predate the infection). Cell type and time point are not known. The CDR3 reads CASSLVGLEGEQFF. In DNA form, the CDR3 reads TGTGCCAGCAGCTTAGTAGGGCTCGAAGGTGAGCAGTTCTTC. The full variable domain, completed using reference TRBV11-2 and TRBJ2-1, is EAGVAQSPRYKIIEKRQSVAFWCNPISGHATLYWYQQILGQGPKLLIQFQNNGVVDDSQLPKDRFSAERLKGVDSTLKIQPAKLEDSAVYLCASSLVGLEGEQFFGPGTRLTVL.